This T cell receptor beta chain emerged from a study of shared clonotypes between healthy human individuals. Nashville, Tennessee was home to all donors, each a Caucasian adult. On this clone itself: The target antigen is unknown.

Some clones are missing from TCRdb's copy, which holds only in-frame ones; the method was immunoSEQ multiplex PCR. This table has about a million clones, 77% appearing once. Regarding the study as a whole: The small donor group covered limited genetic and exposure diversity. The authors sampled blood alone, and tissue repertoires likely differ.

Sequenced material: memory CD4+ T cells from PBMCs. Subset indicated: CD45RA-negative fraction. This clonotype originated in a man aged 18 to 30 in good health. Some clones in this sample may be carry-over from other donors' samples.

The CDR3 loop reads CASSEERGLYEQYF. The CDR3 nucleotides read TGTGCCAGCAGTGAGGAAAGGGGGTTATACGAGCAGTACTTC. The chain links TRBV2 to TRBJ2-7; perhaps TRBD1 as D (6 bases). The CDR3 extends over 14 amino acids. V gave up 3 bases and J gave up 4 bases, with 13 bases separating them. Germline assignment: CDR1 SNHLY and CDR2 FYNNEI.